The 5 T cell receptor beta chains below were found in one sample sequenced in a study of T cells in Graves' hyperthyroidism and ophthalmopathy (dated by TCRdb to 2018 to 2020). Library preparation employed multiplex PCR. Sequencing relied on an Illumina HiSeq 2000. The TCR beta CDR3 regions were amplified from the RNA transcripts. A first-round RT-PCR of the TCR CDR3 used the HTBI primer set with the Qiagen OneStep RT-PCR kit. TCRdb trimmed public reads at Q25 via fastp, called clones via MiXCR and kept in-frame beta chains. Rows are unified per CDR3 protein, each entry keeping the most common DNA and genes. For this sample the table gives approximately 420,000 distinct CDR3 sequences, of which roughly an eighth were detected only once. The ten largest account for more than 4.5% of the sample. Input material: blood. The receptors shown here come from a woman aged 18-29 years with Graves' hyperthyroidism.

With respect to this clonotype: A much larger clone differs by one base, so this may be a read error. The rearrangement joins TRBV11-2 to TRBJ1-3; D unresolved. Germline V gene data show CDR1 as SGHAT and CDR2 as FQNNGV. This CDR3 is built from 16 residues. The ends were cut back, 5 bases at V and 2 bases at J, with 16 bases in the middle. In DNA form, the CDR3 reads TGTGCCAGCAGCCCCCGTCTTTCTGGCCCTGGAAACACCATATATTTT. Residues: CASSPRLSGPGNTIYF.

The rearrangement links TRBV5-1 to TRBJ2-1; 8 nucleotides align to TRBD2. V lost 3 bases to trimming and J lost 5 bases; unmatched junction nucleotides: 10. The germline V gene encodes CDR1 SGHRS and CDR2 YFSETQ. This CDR3 has 16 amino acids. CDR3 region: CASSSSTSGVHNEQFF. CDR3 in DNA: TGCGCCAGCAGCTCGTCAACTAGCGGAGTCCACAATGAGCAGTTCTTC.

This rearrangement joins TRBV19 to TRBJ2-7, with 16 bases fitting TRBD2. Germline V gene lookup returns CDR1 LNHDA and CDR2 SQIVND (reference sequence). V lost 3 bases and J lost 4; bases outside the gene matches: 3. This CDR3 has 16 amino acids. CDR3 protein: CASSIGTSGRVYEQYF. The CDR3 DNA reads TGTGCCAGTAGTATCGGGACTAGCGGGAGGGTGTACGAGCAGTACTTC.

This clonotype was seen repeatedly, ten times or more. The chain combines TRBV30 with TRBJ2-7, with D maybe TRBD1 (5 bases). In germline, CDR1 is GTSNPN, CDR2 SVGIG (reference sequence). V was clipped by 4 bases and J by 6 bases, with 16 bases between them. This CDR3 is built from 13 residues. CDR3 DNA sequence: TGTGCCTGGAATCCGGGCACAGGTACCGAGCAGTACTTC. Translated: CAWNPGTGTEQYF.

This clonotype occurred many times. This chain links TRBV28 with TRBJ2-7, with 11 bases lining up with TRBD2. This CDR3 is built from 15 residues. Germline CDR1 and CDR2: MDHEN and SYDVKM. Losses at the gene ends were 8 bases for V and 9 bases for J; bases not matched to a gene: 15. CDR3 sequence reads: CASRDEGLAASGQYF. CDR3 nucleotides: TGTGCCAGCCGGGACGAGGGACTAGCGGCATCGGGGCAGTACTTC.